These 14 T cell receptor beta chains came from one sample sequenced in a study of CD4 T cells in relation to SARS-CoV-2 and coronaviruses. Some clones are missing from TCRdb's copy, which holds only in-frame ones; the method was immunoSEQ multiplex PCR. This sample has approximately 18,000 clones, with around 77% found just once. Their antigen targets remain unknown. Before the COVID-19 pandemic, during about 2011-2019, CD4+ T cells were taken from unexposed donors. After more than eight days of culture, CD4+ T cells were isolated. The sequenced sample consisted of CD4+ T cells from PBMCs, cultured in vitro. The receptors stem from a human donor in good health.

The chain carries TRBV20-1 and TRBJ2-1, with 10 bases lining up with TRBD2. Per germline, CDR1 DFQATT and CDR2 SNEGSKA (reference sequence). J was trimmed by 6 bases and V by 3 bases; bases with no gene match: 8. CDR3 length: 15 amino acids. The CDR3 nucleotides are TGCAGTGCTAGTTCCACTAGCGGGATGGGCAATGAGCAGTTCTTC. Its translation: CSASSTSGMGNEQFF.

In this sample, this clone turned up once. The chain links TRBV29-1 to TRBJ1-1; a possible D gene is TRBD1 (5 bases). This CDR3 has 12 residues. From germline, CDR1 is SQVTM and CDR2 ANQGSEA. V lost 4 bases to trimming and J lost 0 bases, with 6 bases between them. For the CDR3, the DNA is TGCAGCGTTGGACAGATGAACACTGAAGCTTTCTTT. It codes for CSVGQMNTEAFF.

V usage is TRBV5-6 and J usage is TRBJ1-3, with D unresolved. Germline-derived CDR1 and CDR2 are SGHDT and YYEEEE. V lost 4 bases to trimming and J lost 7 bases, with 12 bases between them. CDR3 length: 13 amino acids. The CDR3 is CASSLDRWNTIYF. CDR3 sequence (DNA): TGTGCCAGCAGCCTAGATCGATGGAACACCATATATTTT.

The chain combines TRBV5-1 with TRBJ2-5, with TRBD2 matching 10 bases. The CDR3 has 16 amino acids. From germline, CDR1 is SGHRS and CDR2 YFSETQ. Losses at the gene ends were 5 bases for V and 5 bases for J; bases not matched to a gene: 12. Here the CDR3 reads CASRPSAGGPKETQYF. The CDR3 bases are TGCGCCAGCAGACCTTCAGCGGGAGGGCCGAAGGAGACCCAGTACTTC.

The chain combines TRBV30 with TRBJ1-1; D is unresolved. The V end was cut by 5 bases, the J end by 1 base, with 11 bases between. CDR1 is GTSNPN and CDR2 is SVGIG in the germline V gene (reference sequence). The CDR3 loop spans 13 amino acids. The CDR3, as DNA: TGTGCCTGGGTACGGTCGGCGAACACTGAAGCTTTCTTT. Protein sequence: CAWVRSANTEAFF. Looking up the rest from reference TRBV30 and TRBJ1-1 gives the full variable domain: SQTIHQWPATLVQPVGSPLSLECTVEGTSNPNLYWYRQAAGRGLQLLFYSVGIGQISSEVPQNLSASRPQDRQFILSSKKLLLSDSGFYLCAWVRSANTEAFFGQGTRLTVV.

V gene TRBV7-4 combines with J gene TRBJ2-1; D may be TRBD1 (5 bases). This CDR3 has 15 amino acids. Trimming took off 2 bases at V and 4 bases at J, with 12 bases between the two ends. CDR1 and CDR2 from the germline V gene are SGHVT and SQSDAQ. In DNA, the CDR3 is TGTGCCAGCAGCTTATGGCCGACAGAATACAATGAGCAGTTCTTC. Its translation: CASSLWPTEYNEQFF.

The CDR3: CASSQGGAGSYNEQFF. CDR3 coding DNA: TGTGCCAGCAGCCAAGGGGGCGCGGGATCCTACAATGAGCAGTTCTTC. The rearrangement links TRBV3-1 (or the pseudogene TRBV3-2) to TRBJ2-1; possibly TRBD2 for D (6 bases). With 1 base removed from V and 1 base from J, the gap between germline ends came to 11 bases. Per the germline V gene, CDR1 is LGHDT and CDR2 is YNNKEL (reference sequence). This CDR3 spans 16 amino acids.

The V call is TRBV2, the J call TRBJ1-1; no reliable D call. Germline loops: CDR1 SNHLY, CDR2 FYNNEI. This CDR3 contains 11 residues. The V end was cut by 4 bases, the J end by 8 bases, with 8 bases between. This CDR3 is CASSALWEAFF. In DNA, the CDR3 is TGTGCCAGCAGTGCCCTATGGGAAGCTTTCTTT.

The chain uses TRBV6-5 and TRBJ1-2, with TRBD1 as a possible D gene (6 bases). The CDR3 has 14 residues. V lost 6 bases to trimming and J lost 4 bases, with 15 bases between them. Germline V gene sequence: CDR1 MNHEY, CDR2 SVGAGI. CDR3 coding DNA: TGTGCCAGCAGAACCGGGGGGCTTGGCTATGGCTACACCTTC. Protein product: CASRTGGLGYGYTF.

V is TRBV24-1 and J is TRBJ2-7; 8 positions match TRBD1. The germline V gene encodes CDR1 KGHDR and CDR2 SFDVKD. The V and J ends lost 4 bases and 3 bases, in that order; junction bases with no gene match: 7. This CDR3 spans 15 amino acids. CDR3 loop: CATSESGQGIYEQYF. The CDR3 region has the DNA TGTGCCACCAGTGAGTCCGGACAGGGCATCTACGAGCAGTACTTC.

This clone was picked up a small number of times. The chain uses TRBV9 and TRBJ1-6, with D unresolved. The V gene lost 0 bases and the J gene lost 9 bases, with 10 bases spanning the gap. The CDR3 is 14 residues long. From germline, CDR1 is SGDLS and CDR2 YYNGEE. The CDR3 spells CASSVGISSSPLHF. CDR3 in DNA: TGTGCCAGCAGCGTAGGGATCTCAAGTTCACCCCTCCACTTT.

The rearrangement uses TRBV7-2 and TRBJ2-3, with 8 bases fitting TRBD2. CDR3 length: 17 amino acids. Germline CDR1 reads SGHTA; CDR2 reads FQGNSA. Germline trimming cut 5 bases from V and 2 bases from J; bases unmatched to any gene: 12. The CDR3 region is CASSRRGGGGPTDTQYF. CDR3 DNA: TGTGCCAGCAGCCGCCGAGGCGGCGGGGGGCCCACAGATACGCAGTATTTT.

CDR3 residues: CASSLMGQGSDEQFF. CDR3 in DNA: TGTGCCAGCAGCTTAATGGGACAGGGTTCTGATGAGCAGTTCTTC. The gene calls are TRBV7-3 and TRBJ2-1, with 9 bases lining up with TRBD1. J was trimmed by 8 bases and V by 1 base; bases with no gene match: 6. The germline gives CDR1 SGHTA, CDR2 FQGTGA. The CDR3 has 15 residues. Full variable domain (remainder filled in from reference TRBV7-3 and TRBJ2-1): GAGVSQTPSNKVTEKGKYVELRCDPISGHTALYWYRQSLGQGPEFLIYFQGTGAADDSGLPNDRFFAVRPEGSVSTLKIQRTERGDSAVYLCASSLMGQGSDEQFFGPGTRLTVL.

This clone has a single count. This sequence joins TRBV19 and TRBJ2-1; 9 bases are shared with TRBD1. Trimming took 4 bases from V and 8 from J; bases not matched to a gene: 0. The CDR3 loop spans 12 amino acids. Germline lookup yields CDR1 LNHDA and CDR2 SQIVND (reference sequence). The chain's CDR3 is CASSRQGDEQFF. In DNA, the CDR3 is TGTGCCAGTAGTAGACAGGGGGATGAGCAGTTCTTC.